This T cell receptor (beta chain) derives from a study of T cells in Graves' hyperthyroidism and ophthalmopathy. Overall study findings and caveats: Most clonotypes expanded in the thyroid (above 0.001) were also present in blood.

This CDR3 contains 12 residues. The germline V and J ends were trimmed by 5 bases and 4 bases, with 11 bases remaining between them. Per germline, CDR1 DFQATT and CDR2 SNEGSKA (reference sequence). This clonotype was detected ten times or more. Its antigen remains unknown. Amplification targeted TCR beta CDR3 regions from RNA transcripts. A first-round RT-PCR of the TCR CDR3 used the HTBI primer set. MiXCR, applied by TCRdb to the multiplex PCR reads, yields one record per CDR3 protein. The repertoire consists of 250,000 to 300,000 distinct CDR3 sequences, with about a sixth occurring once and the leading ten covering over 45%.

The sample consisted of blood. J is TRBJ1-1 and V is TRBV20-1; TRBD1 might be the D (5 bases). This receptor was obtained from a woman in her fifties or sixties with Graves' ophthalmopathy. The DNA for the CDR3 is TGCAGTGCTCAGCCCCAGGGCACTGAAGCTTTCTTT. Encoded protein: CSAQPQGTEAFF.